One sample yielded the 29 T cell receptor beta chains listed below, sequenced in a study of blood T cell repertoires in COVID-19. This table comes from immunoSEQ multiplex PCR, and its TCRdb copy is limited to in-frame clones, with some not included. The table shows approximately 400,000 clones, with roughly 80% occurring only once. The sample consisted of peripheral blood. Receptors were obtained from a human donor with acute or convalescent COVID-19. The donor label of this sample is uncertain.

This clone has just one count. The chain is built from TRBV5-1 and TRBJ1-2, with 11 bases identical to TRBD1. This CDR3 contains 17 residues. V trimming: 0 bases; J trimming: 4 bases; junction bases outside the gene matches: 8. The V gene's germline CDR1 is SGHRS and CDR2 YFSETQ. CDR3 in DNA: TGCGCCAGCAGCTTGGGGACAGGGGGCCTTCGCGGCTATGGCTACACCTTC. Protein: CASSLGTGGLRGYGYTF. Combining the CDR3 with reference TRBV5-1 and TRBJ1-2 gives the whole variable domain KAGVTQTPRYLIKTRGQQVTLSCSPISGHRSVSWYQQTPGQGLQFLFEYFSETQRNKGNFPGRFSGRQFSNSRSEMNVSTLELGDSALYLCASSLGTGGLRGYGYTFGSGTRLTVV.

This sequence joins TRBV9 and TRBJ2-5; the match to TRBD1 covers 8 bases. CDR1 is SGDLS and CDR2 is YYNGEE in the germline V gene. The ends lost 0 bases at V and 5 bases at J; junction bases unmatched: 9. The CDR3 has 16 amino acids. The CDR3 region has the DNA TGTGCCAGCAGCGTAGGACAGGGGAGGATTGGGGAGACCCAGTACTTC. Its translation: CASSVGQGRIGETQYF.

The chain carries TRBV19 and TRBJ1-2; D is unresolved. Germline V gene lookup returns CDR1 LNHDA and CDR2 SQIVND (reference sequence). Trimming left V 4 bases short and J 8 bases short, with 14 bases between. The CDR3 extends over 13 amino acids. The CDR3 DNA follows: TGTGCCAGTAGTACCTCGGTTACTCAAGGCTACACCTTC. Residues: CASSTSVTQGYTF.

This chain links TRBV5-4 with TRBJ2-5, with 7 bases aligning to TRBD2. CDR3 length: 17 amino acids. Germline V gives CDR1 SGHNT, CDR2 YYREEE (reference sequence). V dropped 3 bases and J dropped 2; count of bases not matched to a gene: 13. The CDR3 DNA is TGTGCCAGCAGCTCAAAAGGGCAGGGAGGGGTACAAGAGACCCAGTACTTC. Residues: CASSSKGQGGVQETQYF.

This clone was counted between two and nine times. This chain links TRBV5-5 with TRBJ1-3; 7 positions match TRBD1. This CDR3 spans 15 amino acids. Germline V CDR1 and CDR2: SGHKS, YYEKEE (reference sequence). V lost 4 bases and J lost 4; bases outside the gene matches: 8. The CDR3 nucleotides are TGTGCCAGCAGCGTGGTGACAGGGATCGGAAACACCATATATTTT. It codes for CASSVVTGIGNTIYF.

The chain has TRBV11-2 and TRBJ2-7; maybe TRBD2 (6 bases). Germline V lookup: CDR1 SGHAT, CDR2 FQNNGV. The CDR3 contains 14 residues. Trimming removed 8 bases from V and 0 bases from J, with 14 bases in between. Here the CDR3 reads CASSRDFSSYEQYF. The CDR3 nucleotides are TGTGCCAGCTCCCGGGACTTCAGCTCCTACGAGCAGTACTTC. The variable domain in full, with the rest retrieved from reference TRBV11-2 and TRBJ2-7, is EAGVAQSPRYKIIEKRQSVAFWCNPISGHATLYWYQQILGQGPKLLIQFQNNGVVDDSQLPKDRFSAERLKGVDSTLKIQPAKLEDSAVYLCASSRDFSSYEQYFGPGTRLTVT.

This clone was picked up a small number of times. The chain employs TRBV6-4 and TRBJ1-6; 7 bases map to TRBD1. Germline CDR1 and CDR2: MRHNA and SNTAGT. The ends lost 6 bases at V and 9 bases at J; junction bases unmatched: 8. The CDR3 is 14 residues long. The DNA of the CDR3 is TGTGCCAGCAGCCCTAGACAGGGCGGTTCACCCCTCCACTTT. It codes for CASSPRQGGSPLHF.

The V and J genes are TRBV7-8 and TRBJ1-5; TRBD1 might be the D (6 bases). Germline lookup yields CDR1 SGHVS and CDR2 FQNEAQ. V was pared by 1 base and J by 5 bases, with 9 bases between. The CDR3 consists of 14 residues. For the CDR3, the DNA is TGTGCCAGCAGCTTAGGAACAGGGCATCAGCCCCAGCATTTT. Translated, it gives CASSLGTGHQPQHF.

The J gene is TRBJ1-1, the V gene TRBV5-6; TRBD1 aligns across 7 bases. J lost 4 bases, V lost 1 base, and 1 base had no gene match. The CDR3 is 13 amino acids. CDR1 is SGHDT, CDR2 YYEEEE, per germline. CDR3 bases: TGTGCCAGCAGCTTGAACAGGGGCACTGAAGCTTTCTTT. Its protein product is CASSLNRGTEAFF.

V gene TRBV28 combines with J gene TRBJ1-3, with D perhaps matching TRBD1 (6 bases). The CDR3 runs to 15 residues. Trimming removed 4 bases from V and 9 bases from J, with 19 bases in between. In germline, CDR1 is MDHEN, CDR2 SYDVKM. CDR3 loop: CASSSPPTGLFTIYF. CDR3 coding DNA: TGTGCCAGCAGTTCCCCGCCCACAGGGTTGTTCACCATATATTTT.

The chain carries TRBV5-1 and TRBJ2-7; D is possibly TRBD2 (6 bases). The CDR3 is made up of 14 amino acids. The V gene lost 0 bases and the J gene lost 3 bases, with 10 bases spanning the gap. CDR1 is SGHRS, CDR2 YFSETQ, per germline. The DNA of the CDR3 is TGCGCCAGCAGCTTGGCGGGGGAATTCTACGAGCAGTACTTC. Translated: CASSLAGEFYEQYF.

The genes are TRBV6-5 and TRBJ1-1; 7 bases map to TRBD1. V was pared by 2 bases and J by 1 base, with 4 bases of the junction left unmatched. Per germline, CDR1 MNHEY and CDR2 SVGAGI. This CDR3 is 15 amino acids long. CDR3 residues: CASSYRRTGNTEAFF. CDR3 sequence (DNA): TGTGCCAGCAGTTACCGAAGGACAGGGAACACTGAAGCTTTCTTT.

Only a few counts were recorded for this clone. V and J are TRBV19 and TRBJ1-2, with 7 bases aligning to TRBD1. V lost 10 bases and J lost 5; bases outside the gene matches: 16. The CDR3 is 15 residues long. The V gene's germline CDR1 is LNHDA and CDR2 SQIVND (reference sequence). The CDR3 coding sequence is TGTGCCAAACTGGGACAGCCCAAATTAGGTTATGGCTACACCTTC. It encodes CAKLGQPKLGYGYTF.

The table lists this clone with a few counts. DNA of the CDR3: TGTGCCAGCAGAAGGAGCTCCCGCATTGGAGCTTTCTTT. Encoded protein: CASRRSSRIGAFF. The chain uses TRBV28 and TRBJ1-1; no clear D gene. V lost 6 bases and J 10 bases, leaving 18 bases between the germline ends. Germline-derived CDR1 and CDR2 are MDHEN and SYDVKM. The length of the CDR3 is 13 residues.

The CDR3 DNA is TGTGCCAGTAGTACAACTAGCGGGGGCACCGGGGAGCTGTTTTTT. Its translation is CASSTTSGGTGELFF. The chain links TRBV19 to TRBJ2-2, with 11 nucleotides matching TRBD2. The CDR3 sequence is 15 residues long. With 4 bases clipped from V and 4 bases from J, the junction kept 2 bases outside the gene matches. The germline V gene encodes CDR1 LNHDA and CDR2 SQIVND (reference sequence).

Worth noting for this clone: Other DNA sequences in the same sample also yield this CDR3. The chain is built from TRBV28 and TRBJ1-1; D remains unclear. The V end was cut by 3 bases, the J end by 4 bases, with 3 bases between. The CDR3 contains 11 residues. Germline V gives CDR1 MDHEN, CDR2 SYDVKM. The CDR3 loop reads CASSLRTEAFF. For the CDR3, the DNA is TGTGCCAGCAGTTTGCGCACTGAAGCTTTCTTT.

The chain recombines TRBV7-2 with TRBJ2-7; D may be TRBD2 (6 bases). The CDR3 covers 13 residues. Trimming took off 7 bases at V and 9 bases at J, with 19 bases between the two ends. Germline assignment: CDR1 SGHTA and CDR2 FQGNSA. CDR3 region: CASTGEVGRVQYF. The DNA of the CDR3 is TGTGCCAGCACGGGGGAGGTGGGGAGAGTGCAGTACTTC.

The J gene is TRBJ1-4, the V gene TRBV15; maybe TRBD1 (6 bases). Per the germline V gene, CDR1 is LNHNV and CDR2 is YYDKDF (reference sequence). Trimming removed 0 bases from V and 5 bases from J, with 7 bases in between. This CDR3 has 14 residues. CDR3 residues: CATSRDRGNEKLFF. DNA for the CDR3: TGTGCCACCAGCAGAGACAGGGGAAATGAAAAACTGTTTTTT.

V usage is TRBV5-1 and J usage is TRBJ1-1; TRBD1 matches 10 bases. The CDR3 runs to 15 residues. V lost 6 bases to trimming and J lost 3 bases; unmatched junction nucleotides: 8. From germline, CDR1 is SGHRS and CDR2 YFSETQ. CDR3 loop: CASIHPGTGDTEAFF. Here the CDR3 DNA reads TGCGCCAGCATCCATCCCGGGACAGGGGACACTGAAGCTTTCTTT.

This clone was seen a few times. This chain connects TRBV5-1 to TRBJ1-5; D is uncertain. The CDR3 length is 14 residues. Per the germline V gene, CDR1 is SGHRS and CDR2 is YFSETQ. Trimming left V 0 bases short and J 9 bases short, with 13 bases between. CDR3 in amino acids: CASSLDSGPGPQHF. CDR3 nucleotide sequence: TGCGCCAGCAGCTTGGACAGCGGCCCCGGGCCCCAGCATTTT.

The V and J genes are TRBV5-1 and TRBJ1-5; weak D call: TRBD1 (5 bases). This CDR3 is 14 amino acids long. Per germline, CDR1 SGHRS and CDR2 YFSETQ. The V end lost 4 bases, the J end lost 3 bases, and 11 bases lay between the germline ends. The CDR3 DNA is TGCGCCAGCAGCCTGAAAGGGGACAATCAGCCCCAGCATTTT. Translation: CASSLKGDNQPQHF.

The V and J genes are TRBV4-1 and TRBJ1-5, with 7 bases that match TRBD1. The CDR3 contains 16 residues. V shed 0 bases, J shed 5 bases, and the junction held 7 bases outside the gene matches. Per germline, CDR1 MGHRA and CDR2 YSYEKL. CDR3 residues: CASSQEETGYHQPQHF. The CDR3 DNA is TGCGCCAGCAGCCAAGAAGAGACAGGGTATCATCAGCCCCAGCATTTT.

The chain carries TRBV23-1 and TRBJ1-1; D ambiguous. TRBV23-1 belongs to the ORF category, with a function that is uncertain. Between the trimmed V and J ends, which lost 4 bases and 8 bases, there was a span of 14 bases. The CDR3 contains 13 residues. Here the CDR3 reads CASSPHLGVEAFF. In DNA form, the CDR3 reads TGCGCCAGCAGTCCCCACCTCGGAGTGGAAGCTTTCTTT.

This clone has just a few counts. The V call is TRBV7-8, the J call TRBJ1-2; perhaps TRBD1 as D (5 bases). From germline, CDR1 is SGHVS and CDR2 FQNEAQ. The V gene lost 1 base and the J gene lost 4 bases, with 13 bases spanning the gap. This CDR3 is built from 15 residues. In DNA, the CDR3 is TGTGCCAGCAGCTTAGGCGGGGTCGGGGGCTATGGCTACACCTTC. Residues: CASSLGGVGGYGYTF.

V usage is TRBV1 and J usage is TRBJ1-6; no DNA check was done on the table's D call, TRBD1. TRBV1 is an annotated pseudogene. This CDR3 spans 18 amino acids. CDR3 sequence reads: CTSSQSAYRDRGCSPLHF. CDR3 nucleotide sequence: TGCACCAGCAGCCAAAGCGCCTACCGGGACAGGGGATGCTCACCCCTCCACTTT.

The chain links TRBV4-2 to TRBJ2-2, with D possibly TRBD1 on 6 matching bases. The CDR3 is 18 residues long. CDR1 and CDR2 from the germline V gene are LGHNA and YNFKEQ. Trimming removed 4 bases from V and 3 bases from J, with 21 bases in between. CDR3 sequence reads: CASSLRRPGHLDTGELFF. The CDR3 DNA sequence: TGTGCCAGCAGCCTTCGCCGTCCGGGACACCTCGACACCGGGGAGCTGTTTTTT.

The V and J genes are TRBV18 and TRBJ1-6, with TRBD1 identical over 7 bases. Germline CDR1 is KGHSH and CDR2 is LQKENI. This CDR3 region has 16 residues. The V segment lost 0 bases and the J segment 5 bases; nucleotides outside the gene matches: 4. CDR3 bases: TGTGCCAGCTCACCACCGGGACAGAGGGATAATTCACCCCTCCACTTT. Amino acids: CASSPPGQRDNSPLHF.

The chain is built from TRBV14 and TRBJ2-7, with 9 bases fitting TRBD2. CDR1 is SGHDN and CDR2 is FVKESK in the germline V gene. V lost 4 bases, J lost 6 bases, and 10 bases stayed unmatched. The CDR3 is 15 amino acids. The CDR3 coding sequence is TGTGCCAGCAGCCGGATGCCGGGACTAGCACTCGAGCAGTACTTC. This gives the protein CASSRMPGLALEQYF.

The chain has TRBV5-1 and TRBJ2-1; TRBD2 matches 9 bases. Germline CDR1 and CDR2: SGHRS and YFSETQ. The CDR3 runs to 16 residues. Losses at the gene ends were 0 bases for V and 8 bases for J; bases not matched to a gene: 9. This chain's CDR3 is CASSLAGGLASYEQFF. CDR3 coding DNA: TGCGCCAGCAGCTTGGCCGGCGGACTAGCGAGCTATGAGCAGTTCTTC.